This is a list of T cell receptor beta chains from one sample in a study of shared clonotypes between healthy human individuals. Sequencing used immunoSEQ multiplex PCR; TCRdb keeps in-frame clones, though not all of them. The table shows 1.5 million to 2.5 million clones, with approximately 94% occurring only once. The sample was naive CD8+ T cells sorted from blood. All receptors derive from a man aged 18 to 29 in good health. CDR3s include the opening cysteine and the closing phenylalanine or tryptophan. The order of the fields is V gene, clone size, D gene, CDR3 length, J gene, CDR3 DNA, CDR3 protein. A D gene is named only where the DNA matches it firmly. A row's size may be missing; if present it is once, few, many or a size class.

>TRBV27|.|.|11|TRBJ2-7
TGTGCCAGCAGTTCCCTTACCGAGCAGTACTTC
CASSSLTEQYF
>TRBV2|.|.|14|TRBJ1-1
TGTGCCAGCAGTGAAGGGAACGGAAACACTGAAGCTTTCTTT
CASSEGNGNTEAFF
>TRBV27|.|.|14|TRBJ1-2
TGTGCCAGCAGTTTATCGAGGCCGACGGATGGCTACACCTTC
CASSLSRPTDGYTF
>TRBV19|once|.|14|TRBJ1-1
TGTGCCAGTAGTATGGGGGGACACTACACTGAAGCTTTCTTT
CASSMGGHYTEAFF
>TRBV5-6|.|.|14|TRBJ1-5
TGTGCCAGCAGCTTTGTCGGAGGCAATCAGCCCCAGCATTTT
CASSFVGGNQPQHF
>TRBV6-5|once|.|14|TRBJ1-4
TGTGCCAGCAGTCAAGACTCAACTAATGAAAAACTGTTTTTT
CASSQDSTNEKLFF
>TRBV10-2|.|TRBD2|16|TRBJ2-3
TGCGCCAGCAGTGAGTCCCTAGCGGGGGAGGCAGATACGCAGTATTTT
CASSESLAGEADTQYF
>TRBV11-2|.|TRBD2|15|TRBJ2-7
TGTGCCAGCAGCTCCACTAGCGGGAGTATACCCGAGCAGTACTTC
CASSSTSGSIPEQYF
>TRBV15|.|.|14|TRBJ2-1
TGTGCCACCAGCAGAGAGGATCACTACAATGAGCAGTTCTTC
CATSREDHYNEQFF
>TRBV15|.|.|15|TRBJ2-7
TGTGCCACCAGCACATCCAGGGGATGGTACTACGAGCAGTACTTC
CATSTSRGWYYEQYF
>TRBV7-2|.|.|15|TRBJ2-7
TGTGCCAGCAGGTTATCCGGGACCGACTCCTACGAGCAGTACTTC
CASRLSGTDSYEQYF
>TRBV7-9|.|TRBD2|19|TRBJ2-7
TGTGCCAGCAGCTCTTCTACTAGCGGGAGGGCCGTAAGTGTCTACGAGCAGTACTTC
CASSSSTSGRAVSVYEQYF
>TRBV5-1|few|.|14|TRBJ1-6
TGCGCCAGCAGCTTGGAAGGGGCCCCCTCACCCCTCCACTTT
CASSLEGAPSPLHF
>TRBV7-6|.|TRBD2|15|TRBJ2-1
TGTGCCAGCAGCTTAGAAGCGGGGGAGTTCGATGAGCAGTTCTTC
CASSLEAGEFDEQFF
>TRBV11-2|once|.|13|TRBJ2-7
TGTGCCAGCAGCTTAACGGTGGTAAACGAGCAGTACTTC
CASSLTVVNEQYF
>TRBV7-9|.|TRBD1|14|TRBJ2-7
TGTGCCAGCAGCCCGGGACAGGGGGCGGGGGAGCAGTACTTC
CASSPGQGAGEQYF
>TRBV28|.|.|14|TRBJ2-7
TGTGCCAGCAGCCATTCCAGGGGATTTAGGGAGCAGTACTTC
CASSHSRGFREQYF
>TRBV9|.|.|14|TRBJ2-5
TGTGCCAGCAGCGGTTTTGACCTCCAAGAGACCCAGTACTTC
CASSGFDLQETQYF
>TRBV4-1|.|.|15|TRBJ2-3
TGCGCCAGCAGCCAAGATGGGACCTCGGGGGATACGCAGTATTTT
CASSQDGTSGDTQYF
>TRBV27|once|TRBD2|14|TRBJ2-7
TGTGCCAGCAGTTTAATCGGGGGGAACTACGAGCAGTACTTC
CASSLIGGNYEQYF
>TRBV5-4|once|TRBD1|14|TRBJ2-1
TGTGCCAGCAGCCCCGACAGGGTCTACAATGAGCAGTTCTTC
CASSPDRVYNEQFF
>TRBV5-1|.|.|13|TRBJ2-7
TGCGCCAGCAGCTTGGGGCCTGAGTACGAGCAGTACTTC
CASSLGPEYEQYF
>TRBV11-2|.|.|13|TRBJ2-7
TGTGCCAGCAGCTTAGGACAGAACTACGAGCAGTACTTC
CASSLGQNYEQYF
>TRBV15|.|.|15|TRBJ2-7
TGTGCCACCAGCAGAGATCTCGGCCTCTCCTACGAGCAGTACTTC
CATSRDLGLSYEQYF
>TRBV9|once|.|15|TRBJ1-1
TGTGCCAGCAGCGTAGGAGCGACCCTGAACACTGAAGCTTTCTTT
CASSVGATLNTEAFF
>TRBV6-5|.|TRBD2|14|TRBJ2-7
TGTGCCAGCAGCCTTGGACTAGCGGCCTACGAGCAGTACTTC
CASSLGLAAYEQYF
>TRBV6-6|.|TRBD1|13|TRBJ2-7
TGTGCCAGCAAACCGGACAGGGACTACGAGCAGTACTTC
CASKPDRDYEQYF
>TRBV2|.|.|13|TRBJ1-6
TGTGCCAGCAGTGAAGCCTATAATTCACCCCTCCACTTT
CASSEAYNSPLHF
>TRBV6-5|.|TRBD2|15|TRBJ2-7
TGTGCCAGCAGCCGGACTAGCGAGACCTCCTACGAGCAGTACTTC
CASSRTSETSYEQYF
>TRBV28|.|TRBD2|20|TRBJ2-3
TGTGCCAGCAGTTTCTATAGCGGGGGGCCCGCCCTGATAAGCACAGATACGCAGTATTTT
CASSFYSGGPALISTDTQYF
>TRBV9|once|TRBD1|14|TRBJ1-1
TGTGCCAGCAGCGTTATCGGACAGGGCACTGAAGCTTTCTTT
CASSVIGQGTEAFF
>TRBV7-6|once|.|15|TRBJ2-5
TGTGCCAGCAGCTTAGCAGCGGAGAACCAAGAGACCCAGTACTTC
CASSLAAENQETQYF
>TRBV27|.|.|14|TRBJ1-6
TGTGCCAGCAGTTTCGGCAGTTGGGGATCACCCCTCCACTTT
CASSFGSWGSPLHF
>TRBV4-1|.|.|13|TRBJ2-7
TGCGCCAGCAGCCAAGTTCCAGGCTACGAGCAGTACTTC
CASSQVPGYEQYF
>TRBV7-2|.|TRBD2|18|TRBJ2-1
TGTGCCAGCAGCTTAGCGCTAGGGGGACTAGCGGGTTTCAATGAGCAGTTCTTC
CASSLALGGLAGFNEQFF
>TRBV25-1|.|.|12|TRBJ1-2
TGTGCCAGCAGTGACGGGGGGAGTGGCTACACCTTC
CASSDGGSGYTF
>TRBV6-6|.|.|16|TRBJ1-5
TGTGCCAGCAGTTACAGCTCCGTGGAGGGCAATCAGCCCCAGCATTTT
CASSYSSVEGNQPQHF
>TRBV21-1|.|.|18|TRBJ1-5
TGTGCCAGCAGCAAAGAAGAGGGACAGACCTATAGCAATCAGCCCCAGCATTTT
CASSKEEGQTYSNQPQHF
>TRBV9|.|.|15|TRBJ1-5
TGTGCCAGCAGCGAAGGTCCCACTAGCAATCAGCCCCAGCATTTT
CASSEGPTSNQPQHF
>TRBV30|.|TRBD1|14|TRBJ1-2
TGTGCCTGGAGATACTGGGACAGGGGGATCGGCTACACCTTC
CAWRYWDRGIGYTF
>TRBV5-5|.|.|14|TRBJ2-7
TGTGCCAGCAGCTCGGGTGGTTGGGACTACGAGCAGTACTTC
CASSSGGWDYEQYF
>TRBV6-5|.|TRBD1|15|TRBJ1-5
TGTGCCAGCAGACCCCAGGGGGAGTTCAATCAGCCCCAGCATTTT
CASRPQGEFNQPQHF
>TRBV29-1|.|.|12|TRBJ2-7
TGCAGCACATTAAAGGATTGGAACGAGCAGTACTTC
CSTLKDWNEQYF
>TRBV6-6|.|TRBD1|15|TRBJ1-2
TGTGCCAGCAGTCCAGGGACAGGGAGTGTCTATGGCTACACCTTC
CASSPGTGSVYGYTF
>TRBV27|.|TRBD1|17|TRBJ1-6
TGTGCCAGCAGCTCCCCAACGACAGGGGGTATAGGTTCACCCCTCCACTTT
CASSSPTTGGIGSPLHF
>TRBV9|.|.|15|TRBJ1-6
TGTGCCAGCAGCGCTGGTGACGGAAATAATTCACCCCTCCACTTT
CASSAGDGNNSPLHF
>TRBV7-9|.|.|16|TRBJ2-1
TGTGCCAGCAGCTTATTGGAGGGGCGCTCCTACAATGAGCAGTTCTTC
CASSLLEGRSYNEQFF
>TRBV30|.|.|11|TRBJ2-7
TGTGCCTGGAGGGTGAGCTACGAGCAGTACTTC
CAWRVSYEQYF
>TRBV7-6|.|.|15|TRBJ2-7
TGTGCCAGCAGCCCCTGGGAGAGACAGACCCACGAGCAGTACTTC
CASSPWERQTHEQYF
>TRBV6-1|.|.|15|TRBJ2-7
TGTGCCAGCAGTGAGGGACTCCTTCACTCCTACGAGCAGTACTTC
CASSEGLLHSYEQYF
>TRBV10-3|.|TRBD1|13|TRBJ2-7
TGTGCCACCGGGACAGGGCTTGGTGACGAGCAGTACTTC
CATGTGLGDEQYF
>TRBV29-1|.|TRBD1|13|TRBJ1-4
TGCAGCGTGACAGGGGGAACTAATGAAAAACTGTTTTTT
CSVTGGTNEKLFF
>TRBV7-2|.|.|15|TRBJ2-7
TGTGCCAGCAGCTTTTCGCCTCTCGCCGACTACGAGCAGTACTTC
CASSFSPLADYEQYF
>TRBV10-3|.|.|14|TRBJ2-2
TGTGCCATCAGTGAAGGGCCCTACACCGGGGAGCTGTTTTTT
CAISEGPYTGELFF
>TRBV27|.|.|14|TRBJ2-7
TGTGCCAGCAGTCTGCCCGGGGCCTCCTACGAGCAGTACTTC
CASSLPGASYEQYF